The 10 T cell receptor beta chains below were found in one sample sequenced in a study of CD8+CD57+ T cells in acquired aplastic anemia. CDR3 and TCR beta VDJ profiling relied on genomic DNA as the template. One entry per CDR3 protein results from TCRdb running MiXCR on the reads. The data contain approximately 160,000 distinct CDR3 sequences, approximately 43% of them singletons. The specimen was sorted CD4+, CD8+, or CD8+CD57+ T cells (not recorded which) from PBMCs. The receptors here all came from a human donor in good health.

The chain links TRBV20-1 to TRBJ1-1; tentatively, D is TRBD1 (6 bases). Trimming cost V 4 bases and J 5 bases, with 14 bases left between them. The germline V gene has CDR1 DFQATT and CDR2 SNEGSKA (reference sequence). This CDR3 has 13 amino acids. CDR3 DNA: TGCAGTGCTACATTTTTGGGGGCGACTGAAGCTTTCTTT. This translates into CSATFLGATEAFF.

The gene calls are TRBV3-1 and TRBJ2-3, with D hard to call. Matching the DNA end better, TRBJ1-5 makes the J call doubtful. The CDR3 consists of 11 residues. The germline V gene has CDR1 LGHDT and CDR2 YNNKEL (reference sequence). Written as DNA, the CDR3 is TGTGCCAGCAGCCGCACAGATACGCAGCATTTT. Translating gives CASSRTDTQHF.

The table lists this clonotype with many counts. The genes are TRBV20-1 and TRBJ2-5; D gene uncertain. Germline values: CDR1 DFQATT, CDR2 SNEGSKA (reference sequence). V gave up 3 bases and J gave up 5 bases, with 10 bases separating them. There are 12 residues in the CDR3. The CDR3 reads CSASSGTETQYF. CDR3 DNA sequence: TGCAGTGCTAGTAGTGGTACGGAGACCCAGTACTTC.

This clonotype was counted ten times or more. This sequence joins TRBV19 and TRBJ1-5; 8 nucleotides line up with TRBD1. V shed 5 bases, J shed 4 bases, and the junction held 16 bases outside the gene matches. From germline, CDR1 is LNHDA and CDR2 SQIVND (reference sequence). The CDR3 has 18 amino acids. DNA for the CDR3: TGTGCCAGTAGTGTTCCCCAACCCAGGACAGGGTTAAATCAGCCCCAGCATTTT. Translated, it gives CASSVPQPRTGLNQPQHF. The whole variable domain, remainder taken from reference TRBV19 and TRBJ1-5, is DGGITQSPKYLFRKEGQNVTLSCEQNLNHDAMYWYRQDPGQGLRLIYYSQIVNDFQKGDIAEGYSVSREKKESFPLTVTSAQKNPTAFYLCASSVPQPRTGLNQPQHFGDGTRLSIL.

This chain uses TRBV2 with TRBJ1-6; TRBD1 matches 9 bases. The CDR3 sequence is 15 residues long. With V trimmed by 8 bases and J by 7 bases, 9 bases remained unmatched. Germline values: CDR1 SNHLY, CDR2 FYNNEI. The CDR3 here is CASLGTGQENSPLHF. CDR3 DNA sequence: TGTGCCAGCCTTGGGACAGGGCAGGAGAATTCACCCCTCCACTTT.

Many counts were recorded for this clonotype. At one boundary the junction diverges from the germline segment, which might be a read error. The V call is TRBV6-1, the J call TRBJ1-2; D may be TRBD1 (5 bases). The germline gives CDR1 MNHNS, CDR2 SASEGT. CDR3 size: 12 residues. CDR3 nucleotides: TGTGCCAGCAGTGACAGGGAGTTCCGACTCTCCTTC. Encoded protein: CASSDREFRLSF.

This rearrangement joins TRBV5-1 to TRBJ2-7, with TRBD2 identical over 9 bases. The CDR3 covers 15 residues. Germline loops: CDR1 SGHRS, CDR2 YFSETQ. The ends lost 0 bases at V and 7 bases at J; junction bases unmatched: 8. The CDR3 sequence is CASSLDGGRAGEQYF. The CDR3 nucleotides are TGCGCCAGCAGCTTGGATGGCGGGAGGGCCGGAGAGCAGTACTTC.

V usage is TRBV10-3 and J usage is TRBJ2-7, with D possibly being TRBD2 (5 bases). Germline assignment: CDR1 ENHRY and CDR2 SYGVKD. This CDR3 has 13 amino acids. The ends were cut back, 5 bases at V and 6 bases at J, with 14 bases in the middle. CDR3 amino acids: CAISKLGVAEQYF. The CDR3 nucleotides read TGTGCCATCAGTAAGCTCGGGGTCGCCGAGCAGTACTTC.

The chain uses TRBV11-3 and TRBJ1-1; TRBD1 agrees at 8 bases. V shed 4 bases and J 4 bases; nucleotides not matched to a gene: 5. The CDR3 runs to 14 residues. Germline V gene sequence: CDR1 SGHNT, CDR2 YENEEA. The CDR3 coding sequence is TGTGCCAGCAGCTCCGGACAGGGAGGCACTGAAGCTTTCTTT. Protein: CASSSGQGGTEAFF.

This chain uses TRBV7-2 with TRBJ1-2; TRBD1 agrees at 10 bases. Trimming took 3 bases from V and 4 from J; bases not matched to a gene: 2. Germline assignment: CDR1 SGHTA and CDR2 FQGNSA. The CDR3 contains 14 residues. The CDR3 spells CASSFGTGVYGYTF. CDR3 bases: TGTGCCAGCAGCTTCGGGACAGGGGTCTATGGCTACACCTTC.